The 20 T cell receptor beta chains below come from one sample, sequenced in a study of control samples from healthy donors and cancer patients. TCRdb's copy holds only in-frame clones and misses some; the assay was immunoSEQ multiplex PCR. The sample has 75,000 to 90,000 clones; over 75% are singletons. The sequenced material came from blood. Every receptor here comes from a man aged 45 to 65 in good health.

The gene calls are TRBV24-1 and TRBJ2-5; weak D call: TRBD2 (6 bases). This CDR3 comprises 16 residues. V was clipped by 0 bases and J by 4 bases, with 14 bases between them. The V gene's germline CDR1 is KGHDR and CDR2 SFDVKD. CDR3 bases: TGTGCCACCAGTGATTTGGGAGGTGGGGGAGGAGAGACCCAGTACTTC. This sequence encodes CATSDLGGGGGETQYF.

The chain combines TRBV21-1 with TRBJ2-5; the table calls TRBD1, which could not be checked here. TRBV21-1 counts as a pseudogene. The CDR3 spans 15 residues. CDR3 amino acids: CASSSLRQGKETQYF. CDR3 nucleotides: TGTGCCAGCAGCTCCCTAAGACAGGGAAAGGAGACCCAGTACTTC.

As DNA, the CDR3 is TGTGCCAGCAGCCCTCAGCCACCTCCGAACACTGAAGCTTTCTTT. Encoded protein: CASSPQPPPNTEAFF. The chain is built from TRBV7-2 and TRBJ1-1; no clear D. Per germline, CDR1 SGHTA and CDR2 FQGNSA. The CDR3 has 15 residues. V shed 5 bases and J shed 1 base, with 14 bases lying between them.

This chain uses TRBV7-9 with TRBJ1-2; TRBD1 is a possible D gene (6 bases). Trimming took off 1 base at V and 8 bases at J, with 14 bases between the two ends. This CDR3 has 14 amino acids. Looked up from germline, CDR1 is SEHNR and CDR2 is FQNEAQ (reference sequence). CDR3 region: CASSLGLRGEGYTF. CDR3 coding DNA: TGTGCCAGCAGCTTAGGCCTCAGGGGCGAAGGCTACACCTTC.

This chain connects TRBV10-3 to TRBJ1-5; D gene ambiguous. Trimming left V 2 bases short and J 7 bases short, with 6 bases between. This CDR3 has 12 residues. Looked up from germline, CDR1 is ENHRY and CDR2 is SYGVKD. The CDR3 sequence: CAISELDQPQHF. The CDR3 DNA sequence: TGTGCCATCAGTGAGCTCGACCAGCCCCAGCATTTT.

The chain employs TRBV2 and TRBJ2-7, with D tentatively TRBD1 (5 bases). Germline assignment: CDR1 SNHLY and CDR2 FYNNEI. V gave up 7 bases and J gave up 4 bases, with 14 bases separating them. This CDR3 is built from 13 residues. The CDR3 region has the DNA TGTGCCAGCATGGGGCTTCCCTCTTACGAGCAGTACTTC. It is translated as CASMGLPSYEQYF.

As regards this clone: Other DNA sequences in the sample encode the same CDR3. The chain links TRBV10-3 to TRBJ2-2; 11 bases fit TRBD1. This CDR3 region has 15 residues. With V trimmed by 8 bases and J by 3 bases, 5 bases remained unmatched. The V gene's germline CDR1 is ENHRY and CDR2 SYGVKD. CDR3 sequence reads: CAIRGTGGDTGELFF. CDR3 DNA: TGTGCCATCCGGGGGACAGGGGGGGACACCGGGGAGCTGTTTTTT.

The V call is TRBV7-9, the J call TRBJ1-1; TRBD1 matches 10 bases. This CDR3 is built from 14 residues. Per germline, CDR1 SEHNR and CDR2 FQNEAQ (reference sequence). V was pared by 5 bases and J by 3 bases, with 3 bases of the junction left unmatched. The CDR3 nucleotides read TGTGCCAGCAGCCATGGACAGGGGGACACTGAAGCTTTCTTT. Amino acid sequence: CASSHGQGDTEAFF.

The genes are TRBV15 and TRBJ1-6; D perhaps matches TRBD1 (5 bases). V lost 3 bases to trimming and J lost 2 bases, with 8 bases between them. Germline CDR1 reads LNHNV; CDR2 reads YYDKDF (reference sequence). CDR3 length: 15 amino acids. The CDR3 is CATSSTGTYNSPLHF. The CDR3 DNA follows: TGTGCCACCAGCAGCACAGGTACCTATAATTCACCCCTCCACTTT.

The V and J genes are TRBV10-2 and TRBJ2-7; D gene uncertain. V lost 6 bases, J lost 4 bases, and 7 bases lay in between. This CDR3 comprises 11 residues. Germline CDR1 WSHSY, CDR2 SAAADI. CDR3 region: CASSNGYEQYF. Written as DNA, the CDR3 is TGCGCCAGCAGCAACGGGTACGAGCAGTACTTC.

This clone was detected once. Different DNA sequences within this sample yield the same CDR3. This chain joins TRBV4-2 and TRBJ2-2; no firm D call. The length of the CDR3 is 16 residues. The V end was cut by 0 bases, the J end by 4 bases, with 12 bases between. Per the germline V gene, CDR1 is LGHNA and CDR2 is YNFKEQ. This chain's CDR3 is CASSQDFRAITGELFF. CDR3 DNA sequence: TGTGCCAGCAGCCAAGATTTTCGGGCGATCACCGGGGAGCTGTTTTTT.

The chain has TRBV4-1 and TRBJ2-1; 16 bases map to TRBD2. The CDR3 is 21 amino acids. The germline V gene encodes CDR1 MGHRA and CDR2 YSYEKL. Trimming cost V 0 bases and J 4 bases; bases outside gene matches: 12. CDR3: CASSQEHMVGLAGGQYNEQFF. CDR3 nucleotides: TGCGCCAGCAGCCAAGAACATATGGTGGGACTAGCGGGGGGGCAGTACAATGAGCAGTTCTTC.

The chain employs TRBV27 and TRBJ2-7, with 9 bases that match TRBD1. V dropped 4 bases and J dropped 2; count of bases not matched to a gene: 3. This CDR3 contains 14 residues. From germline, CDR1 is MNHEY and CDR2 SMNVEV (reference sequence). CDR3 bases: TGTGCCAGCAGTTCCGGACAGGGGACCTACGAGCAGTACTTC. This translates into CASSSGQGTYEQYF.

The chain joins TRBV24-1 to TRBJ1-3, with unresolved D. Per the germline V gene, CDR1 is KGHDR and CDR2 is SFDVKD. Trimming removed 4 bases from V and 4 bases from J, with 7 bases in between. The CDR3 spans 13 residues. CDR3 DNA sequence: TGTGCCACCAGTGAGGTGGCCGGAAACACCATATATTTT. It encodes CATSEVAGNTIYF.

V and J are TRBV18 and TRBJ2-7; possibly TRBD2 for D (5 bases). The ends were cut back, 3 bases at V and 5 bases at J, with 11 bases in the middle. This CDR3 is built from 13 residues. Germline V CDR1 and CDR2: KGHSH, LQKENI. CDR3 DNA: TGTGCCAGCTCACCCGACGAGGGTAACGAGCAGTACTTC. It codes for CASSPDEGNEQYF.

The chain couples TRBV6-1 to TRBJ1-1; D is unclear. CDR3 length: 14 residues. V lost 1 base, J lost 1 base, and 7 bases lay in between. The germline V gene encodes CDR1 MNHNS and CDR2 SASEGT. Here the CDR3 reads CASSEGSWNTEAFF. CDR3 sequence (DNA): TGTGCCAGCAGTGAAGGGAGCTGGAACACTGAAGCTTTCTTT.

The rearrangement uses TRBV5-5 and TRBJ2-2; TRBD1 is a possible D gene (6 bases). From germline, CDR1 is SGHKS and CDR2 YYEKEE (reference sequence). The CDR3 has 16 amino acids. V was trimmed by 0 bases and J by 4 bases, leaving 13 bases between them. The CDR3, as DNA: TGTGCCAGCAGCTTGGGACACAGGGTTGCCACCGGGGAGCTGTTTTTT. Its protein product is CASSLGHRVATGELFF.

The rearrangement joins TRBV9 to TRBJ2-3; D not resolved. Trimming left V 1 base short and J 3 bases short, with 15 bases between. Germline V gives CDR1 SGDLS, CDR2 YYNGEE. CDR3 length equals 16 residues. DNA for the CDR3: TGTGCCAGCAGCGTAAGGAGCGCGGCGGAGACAGATACGCAGTATTTT. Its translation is CASSVRSAAETDTQYF.

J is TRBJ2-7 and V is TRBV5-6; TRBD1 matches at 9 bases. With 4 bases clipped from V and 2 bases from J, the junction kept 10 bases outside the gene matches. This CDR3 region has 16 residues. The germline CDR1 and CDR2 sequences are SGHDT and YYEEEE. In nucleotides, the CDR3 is TGTGCCAGCAGCCGGACCGGGACAGGGATCACCTACGAGCAGTACTTC. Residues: CASSRTGTGITYEQYF.

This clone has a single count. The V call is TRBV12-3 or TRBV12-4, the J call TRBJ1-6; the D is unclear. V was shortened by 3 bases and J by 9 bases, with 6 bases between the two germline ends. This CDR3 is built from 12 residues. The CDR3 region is CASSLESSPLHF. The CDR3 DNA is TGTGCCAGCAGTTTGGAGAGTTCACCCCTCCACTTT.